This TCR beta chain was sequenced during a study of PD-L1 blockade in urothelial cancer. Turning to the study itself: At 3 weeks after treatment start (second dose) and again at 6 weeks, blood was analyzed.

Germline V gene data show CDR1 as GTSNPN and CDR2 as SVGIG (reference sequence). The CDR3 runs to 13 residues. V lost 3 bases to trimming and J lost 4 bases, with 12 bases between them. Sequenced by immunoSEQ multiplex PCR; TCRdb stores in-frame clones only, minus some. The table lists about 49,000 clones, around 74% of them singletons. This clone was seen once. The time point: pretreatment peripheral blood. This chain uses TRBV30 with TRBJ1-1, with D possibly TRBD1 on 6 matching bases. This receptor was taken from a man in his sixties or seventies with urothelial cancer. The starting material was PBMCs, obtained around atezolizumab (anti-PD-L1) treatment. The CDR3 spells CAWRTGRGTEAFF. CDR3 nucleotide sequence: TGTGCCTGGAGGACAGGTAGAGGCACTGAAGCTTTCTTT.